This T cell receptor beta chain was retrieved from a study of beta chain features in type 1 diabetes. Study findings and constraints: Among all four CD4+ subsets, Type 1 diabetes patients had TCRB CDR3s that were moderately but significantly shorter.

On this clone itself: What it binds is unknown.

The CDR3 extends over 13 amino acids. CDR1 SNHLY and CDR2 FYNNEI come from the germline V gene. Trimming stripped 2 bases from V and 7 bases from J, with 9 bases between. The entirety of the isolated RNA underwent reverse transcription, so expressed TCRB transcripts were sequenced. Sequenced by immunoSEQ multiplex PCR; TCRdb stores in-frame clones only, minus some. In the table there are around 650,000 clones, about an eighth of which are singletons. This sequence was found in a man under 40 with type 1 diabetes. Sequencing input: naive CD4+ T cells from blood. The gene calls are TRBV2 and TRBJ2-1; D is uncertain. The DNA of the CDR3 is TGTGCCAGCAGTGAAAGGGTGGGGAATGAGCAGTTCTTC. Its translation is CASSERVGNEQFF.